This paragraph covers one T cell receptor beta chain sequence. The authors carried out high-throughput sequencing of TCR beta. They applied it to CD8+ and CD4+ T cells obtained from blood. RNA, at about 0.45 to 1 ug, was reverse transcribed with random hexamers. TCRdb re-called the immunoSEQ multiplex PCR reads with MiXCR, one entry per CDR3 protein. The sample lists about 70,000 distinct CDR3 sequences, 96% occurring once. The source of the sample is a study of CD8 T cells in Susac syndrome. CDR3 length: 15 residues. Trimming took 5 bases from V and 2 from J; bases not matched to a gene: 2. CDR1 and CDR2 from the germline V gene are MRHNA and SNTAGT.

The sequenced sample consisted of CD4+ T cells from PBMCs. The clonotype comes from a human donor with multiple sclerosis. The chain couples TRBV6-4 to TRBJ2-1; 11 positions match TRBD2. CDR3 sequence: CASSPLAGAYNEQFF. The CDR3 nucleotides read TGTGCCAGCAGTCCACTAGCGGGGGCCTACAATGAGCAGTTCTTC.